This T cell receptor (beta chain) was sequenced for a study of shared clonotypes between healthy human individuals. V dropped 3 bases and J dropped 6 bases, with 15 bases sitting between them. The CDR3 sequence is 14 residues long. Germline loops: CDR1 LNHDA, CDR2 SQIVND (reference sequence). Clones were sequenced by immunoSEQ multiplex PCR, and TCRdb holds only the in-frame ones, with some missing. The sample has more than 2 million clones, approximately 95% seen once. The rearrangement joins TRBV19 to TRBJ2-7, with a weak D call TRBD2 (6 bases). The clonotype comes from a man between 18 and 35 years old in good health. Material: naive CD4+ T cells sorted from blood. Subset reported: CD45RA+ positively selected. CDR3: CASSIGVRRGEQYF. As DNA, the CDR3 is TGTGCCAGTAGTATCGGTGTGAGGAGGGGCGAGCAGTACTTC.